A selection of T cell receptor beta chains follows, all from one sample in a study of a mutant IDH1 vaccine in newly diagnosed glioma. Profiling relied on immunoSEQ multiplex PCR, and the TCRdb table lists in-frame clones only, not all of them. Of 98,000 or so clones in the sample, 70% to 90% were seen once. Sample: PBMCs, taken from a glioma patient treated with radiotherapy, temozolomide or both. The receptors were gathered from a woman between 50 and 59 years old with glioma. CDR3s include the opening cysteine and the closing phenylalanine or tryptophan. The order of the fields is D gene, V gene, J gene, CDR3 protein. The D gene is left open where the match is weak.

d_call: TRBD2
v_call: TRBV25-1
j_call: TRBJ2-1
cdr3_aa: CASSAPGLARGYEQFF

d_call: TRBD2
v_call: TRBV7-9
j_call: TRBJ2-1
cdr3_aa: CASSPNFQAGGPVEQFF

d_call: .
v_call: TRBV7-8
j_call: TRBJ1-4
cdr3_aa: CASSPHRSLEEKLFF

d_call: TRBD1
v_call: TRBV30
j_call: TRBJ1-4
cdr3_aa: CAWRRQGSNEKLFF

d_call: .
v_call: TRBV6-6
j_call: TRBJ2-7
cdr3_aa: CASSYSDSSYEQYF

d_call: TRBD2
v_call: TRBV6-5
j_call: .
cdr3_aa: CASSYIAGGVYEQYF

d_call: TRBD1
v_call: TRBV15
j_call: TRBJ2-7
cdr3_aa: CATSRASTGGNEQYF

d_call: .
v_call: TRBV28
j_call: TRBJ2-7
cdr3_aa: CASSLLVTIYEQYF

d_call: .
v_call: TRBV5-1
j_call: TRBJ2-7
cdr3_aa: CASRGDPTNYEQYF

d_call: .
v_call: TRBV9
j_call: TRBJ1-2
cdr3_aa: CASSVVGGYGYTF

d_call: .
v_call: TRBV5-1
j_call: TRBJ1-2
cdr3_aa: CASSPTGPRAGGYTF

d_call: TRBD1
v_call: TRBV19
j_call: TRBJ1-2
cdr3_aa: CASVYGTGVYGYTF

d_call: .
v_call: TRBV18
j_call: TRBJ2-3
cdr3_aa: CASSPLQARTDTQYF

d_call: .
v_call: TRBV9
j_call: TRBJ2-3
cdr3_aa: CASSPPPIPPDTQYF

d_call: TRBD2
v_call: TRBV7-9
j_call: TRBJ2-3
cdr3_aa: CASSLSGSMADTQYF

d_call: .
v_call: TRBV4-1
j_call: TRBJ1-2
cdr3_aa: CASSQDSAGGAYGYTF

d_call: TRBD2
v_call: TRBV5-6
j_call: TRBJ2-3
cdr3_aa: CASSLLATTSHF

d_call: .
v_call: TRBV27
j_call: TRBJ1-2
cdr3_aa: CASSLTPGAYYGYTF

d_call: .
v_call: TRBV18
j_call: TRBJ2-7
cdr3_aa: CASSPPGHHYEQYF

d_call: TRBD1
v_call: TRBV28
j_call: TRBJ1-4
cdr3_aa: CASSGQAVGNEKLFF

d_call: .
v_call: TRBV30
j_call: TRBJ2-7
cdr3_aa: CAWSPFRVNEQYF

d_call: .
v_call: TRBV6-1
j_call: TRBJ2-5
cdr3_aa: CASNGWGYQETQYF

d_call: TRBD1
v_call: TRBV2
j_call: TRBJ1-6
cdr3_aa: CASSVTGDSPLHF

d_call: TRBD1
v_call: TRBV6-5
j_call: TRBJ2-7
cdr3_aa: CASSPTRDSTYEQYF